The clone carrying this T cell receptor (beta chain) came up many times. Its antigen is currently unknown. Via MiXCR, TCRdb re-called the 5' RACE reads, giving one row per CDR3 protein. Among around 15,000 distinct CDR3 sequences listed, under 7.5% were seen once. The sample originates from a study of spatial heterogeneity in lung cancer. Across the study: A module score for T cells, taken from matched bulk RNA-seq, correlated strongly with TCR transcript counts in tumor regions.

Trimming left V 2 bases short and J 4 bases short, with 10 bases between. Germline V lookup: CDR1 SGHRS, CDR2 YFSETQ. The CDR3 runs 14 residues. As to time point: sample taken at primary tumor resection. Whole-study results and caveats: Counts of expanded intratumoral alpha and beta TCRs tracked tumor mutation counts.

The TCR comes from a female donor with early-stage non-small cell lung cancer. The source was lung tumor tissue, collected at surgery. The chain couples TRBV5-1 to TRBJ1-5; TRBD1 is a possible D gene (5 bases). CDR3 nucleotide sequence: TGCGCCAGCAGCTTAAAGCCAGGGAATCAGCCCCAGCATTTT. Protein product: CASSLKPGNQPQHF.